Following are 17 T cell receptor beta chains from one sample sequenced in a study of ipilimumab plus nivolumab after autologous stem cell transplantation. TCRdb keeps only in-frame clones here, not all; method: immunoSEQ multiplex PCR. Of about 17,000 clones in the sample, around 85% were seen once. This material consisted of PBMCs, taken in a trial of ipilimumab plus nivolumab as post-transplant consolidation. Every receptor here comes from a male donor with diffuse large B-cell lymphoma.

The V gene is TRBV7-8, the J gene TRBJ2-4, with 7 bases lining up with TRBD2. CDR3 length: 16 amino acids. Per germline, CDR1 SGHVS and CDR2 FQNEAQ. With V trimmed by 1 base and J by 0 bases, 3 bases remained unmatched. The CDR3 loop reads CASSLGGGLAKNIQYF. The CDR3 nucleotides read TGTGCCAGCAGCTTAGGGGGGGGGTTAGCCAAAAACATTCAGTACTTC.

The chain links TRBV5-4 to TRBJ2-2, with D possibly TRBD1 on 5 matching bases. CDR3 length: 17 residues. The germline V and J ends were trimmed by 6 bases and 6 bases, with 24 bases remaining between them. Per germline, CDR1 SGHNT and CDR2 YYREEE (reference sequence). CDR3 nucleotide sequence: TGTGCCAGCACCACAGAGTCTATAGGGGTGGTTGCCGGGGAGCTGTTTTTT. This gives the protein CASTTESIGVVAGELFF.

The chain is built from TRBV6-1 and TRBJ2-1; 10 bases are a match to TRBD2. The CDR3 is 17 residues long. The ends lost 3 bases at V and 2 bases at J; junction bases unmatched: 7. Per the germline V gene, CDR1 is MNHNS and CDR2 is SASEGT. This chain's CDR3 is CASSDFLAGDTYNEQFF. The CDR3 coding sequence is TGTGCCAGCAGTGATTTCCTAGCGGGGGATACCTACAATGAGCAGTTCTTC.

V gene TRBV14 combines with J gene TRBJ2-1; TRBD2 matches at 9 bases. The CDR3 sequence is 14 residues long. V trimming: 4 bases; J trimming: 5 bases; junction bases outside the gene matches: 3. Germline-derived CDR1 and CDR2 are SGHDN and FVKESK. DNA for the CDR3: TGTGCCAGCAGCCTTAGCGGGAGACACAATGAGCAGTTCTTC. This sequence encodes CASSLSGRHNEQFF.

This clone occurred a few times. This chain uses TRBV27 with TRBJ1-2; TRBD1 matches 8 bases. Germline V gene data show CDR1 as MNHEY and CDR2 as SMNVEV (reference sequence). The V segment lost 4 bases and the J segment 3 bases; nucleotides outside the gene matches: 10. The length of the CDR3 is 16 residues. The CDR3: CASSSIRTGKDYGYTF. The CDR3 DNA sequence: TGTGCCAGCAGTTCTATCCGGACAGGGAAGGACTATGGCTACACCTTC.

This clone occurred once. This chain uses TRBV9 with TRBJ1-2; TRBD1 matches at 7 bases. CDR3 length equals 16 residues. CDR1 is SGDLS and CDR2 is YYNGEE in the germline V gene. V was pared by 0 bases and J by 1 base, with 6 bases of the junction left unmatched. CDR3 bases: TGTGCCAGCAGCGTAGATGGACAGGCGTATAACTATGGCTACACCTTC. The encoded protein is CASSVDGQAYNYGYTF.

The J gene is TRBJ2-3, the V gene TRBV10-2; TRBD2 aligns across 9 bases. The V segment lost 7 bases and the J segment 2 bases; nucleotides outside the gene matches: 7. Germline V gene lookup returns CDR1 WSHSY and CDR2 SAAADI. The CDR3 is made up of 15 amino acids. The CDR3 DNA follows: TGCGCCAGCAATTTAGCGGGAGCCGACACAGATACGCAGTATTTT. Protein sequence: CASNLAGADTDTQYF.

The chain is built from TRBV11-3 and TRBJ2-2; no definite D call. The germline gives CDR1 SGHNT, CDR2 YENEEA. The ends were cut back, 5 bases at V and 5 bases at J, with 15 bases in the middle. The CDR3 runs to 15 residues. The CDR3 loop reads CASSDPLNRTGELFF. The CDR3 nucleotides read TGTGCCAGCAGCGATCCTCTAAATAGGACCGGGGAGCTGTTTTTT. Supplemented by reference TRBV11-3 and TRBJ2-2, the full variable domain reads EAGVVQSPRYKIIEKKQPVAFWCNPISGHNTLYWYLQNLGQGPELLIRYENEEAVDDSQLPKDRFSAERLKGVDSTLKIQPAELGDSAVYLCASSDPLNRTGELFFGEGSRLTVL.

The chain links TRBV7-6 to TRBJ1-3, with D perhaps matching TRBD1 (6 bases). V lost 5 bases, J lost 5 bases, and 19 bases lay in between. The CDR3 contains 16 residues. Germline CDR1 and CDR2: SGHVS and FNYEAQ. CDR3 nucleotides: TGTGCCAGCAGCCCCTCAGGGTCGCAGGGGAGAAACACCATATATTTT. Its protein is CASSPSGSQGRNTIYF.

V usage is TRBV5-1 and J usage is TRBJ1-1; D unclear. Trimming shortened V by 0 bases and J by 4 bases, and 10 bases separated the two germline ends. The CDR3 runs to 14 residues. CDR1 is SGHRS, CDR2 YFSETQ, per germline. Written as DNA, the CDR3 is TGCGCCAGCAGCTTGGGGAGAAGTGGCACTGAAGCTTTCTTT. It codes for CASSLGRSGTEAFF.

The chain employs TRBV5-8 and TRBJ2-5; 7 bases match TRBD2. The ends lost 4 bases at V and 1 base at J; junction bases unmatched: 10. The germline CDR1 and CDR2 sequences are SGHTS and YDEGEE. The CDR3 runs to 16 residues. The CDR3 DNA sequence: TGTGCCAGCAGCCCGGTGCAGGGCGGGGGCCAAGAGACCCAGTACTTC. It is translated as CASSPVQGGGQETQYF.

In DNA, the CDR3 is TGCGCCAGCAGCCCCCCCGGGTCCTCCAGCACAGATACGCAGTATTTT. Translation: CASSPPGSSSTDTQYF. This chain connects TRBV5-1 to TRBJ2-3; D is undetermined. V was pared by 4 bases and J by 0 bases, with 15 bases between. The CDR3 has 16 residues. Germline CDR1 is SGHRS and CDR2 is YFSETQ.

The J gene is TRBJ2-7, the V gene TRBV27; unclear D gene. CDR3 length: 13 residues. CDR1 and CDR2 from the germline V gene are MNHEY and SMNVEV (reference sequence). V shed 10 bases and J shed 0 bases, with 13 bases lying between them. The chain's CDR3 is CATTGVSSYEQYF. CDR3 DNA sequence: TGTGCCACCACTGGGGTGAGCTCCTACGAGCAGTACTTC.

The chain has TRBV7-9 and TRBJ2-5; D remains ambiguous. V dropped 0 bases and J dropped 3 bases, with 14 bases sitting between them. CDR3 length: 16 amino acids. The germline V gene encodes CDR1 SEHNR and CDR2 FQNEAQ (reference sequence). The CDR3 DNA reads TGTGCCAGCAGCTTAGCGCGGAAAAGCCCTAAAGAGACCCAGTACTTC. It yields the protein CASSLARKSPKETQYF.

Written as DNA, the CDR3 is TGCGCCAGCAGGGGGGGATGGGGCACTGAAGCTTTCTTT. Protein product: CASRGGWGTEAFF. J is TRBJ1-1 and V is TRBV4-1; tentatively, D is TRBD1 (5 bases). The CDR3 has 13 amino acids. V gave up 6 bases and J gave up 4 bases, with 12 bases separating them. From germline, CDR1 is MGHRA and CDR2 YSYEKL.

The gene calls are TRBV7-9 and TRBJ1-1, with 7 bases matching TRBD1. The CDR3 covers 14 residues. The trim removed 5 bases at V and 3 bases at J, leaving 6 bases unmatched. Germline lookup yields CDR1 SEHNR and CDR2 FQNEAQ (reference sequence). The chain's CDR3 is CASSQPTGHTEAFF. DNA for the CDR3: TGTGCCAGCAGCCAACCGACAGGGCACACTGAAGCTTTCTTT.

The gene calls are TRBV5-6 and TRBJ1-1, with D maybe TRBD1 (5 bases). Germline CDR1 and CDR2: SGHDT and YYEEEE. This CDR3 region has 15 residues. The V end was cut by 0 bases, the J end by 2 bases, with 11 bases between. The CDR3 sequence: CASSLAAGANTEAFF. CDR3 nucleotide sequence: TGTGCCAGCAGCTTGGCCGCCGGGGCAAACACTGAAGCTTTCTTT.